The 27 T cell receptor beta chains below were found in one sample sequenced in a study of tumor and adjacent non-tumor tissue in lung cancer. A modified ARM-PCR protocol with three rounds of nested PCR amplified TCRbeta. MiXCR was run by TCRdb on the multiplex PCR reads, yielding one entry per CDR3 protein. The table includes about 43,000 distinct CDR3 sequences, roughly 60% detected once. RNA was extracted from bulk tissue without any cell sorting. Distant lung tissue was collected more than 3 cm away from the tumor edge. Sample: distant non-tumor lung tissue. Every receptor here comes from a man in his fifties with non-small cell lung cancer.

The CDR3 sequence: CSVNDRVLQNRKYF. The CDR3 region has the DNA TGCAGCGTTAATGATCGGGTCCTTCAGAATAGGAAGTATTTT. The chain employs TRBV29-1 and TRBJ2-3; D gene ambiguous. The ends were cut back, 5 bases at V and 13 bases at J, with 25 bases in the middle. Germline V gene sequence: CDR1 SQVTM, CDR2 ANQGSEA. The CDR3 is 14 residues long.

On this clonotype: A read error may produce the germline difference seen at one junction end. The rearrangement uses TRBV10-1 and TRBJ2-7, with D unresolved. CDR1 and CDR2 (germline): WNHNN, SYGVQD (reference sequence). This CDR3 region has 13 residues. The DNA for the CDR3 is TGCGCCAGCACTGGAGAGTCTTCCTACGAACAGTACTTC. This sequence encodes CASTGESSYEQYF.

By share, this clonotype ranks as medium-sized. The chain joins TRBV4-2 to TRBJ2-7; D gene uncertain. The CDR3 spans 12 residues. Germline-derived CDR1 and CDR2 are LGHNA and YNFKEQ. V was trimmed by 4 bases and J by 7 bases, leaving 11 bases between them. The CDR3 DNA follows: TGTGCCAGCAGCCCAGGCCCTGCGGAGCAGTACTTC. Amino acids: CASSPGPAEQYF.

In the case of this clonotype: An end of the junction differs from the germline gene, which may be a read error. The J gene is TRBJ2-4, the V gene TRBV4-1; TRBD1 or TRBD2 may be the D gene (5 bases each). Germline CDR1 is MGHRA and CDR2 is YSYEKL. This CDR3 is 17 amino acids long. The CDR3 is CASSHPGGYGAKNIRYF. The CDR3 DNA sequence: TGCGCCAGTAGCCACCCTGGAGGCTATGGGGCCAAAAACATTCGGTACTTC.

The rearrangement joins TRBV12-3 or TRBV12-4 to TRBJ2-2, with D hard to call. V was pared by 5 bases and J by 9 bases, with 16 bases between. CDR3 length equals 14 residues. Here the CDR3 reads CASSPTGFQRELFF. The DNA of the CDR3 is TGTGCCAGCAGTCCGACCGGATTCCAAAGGGAGCTGTTTTTT.

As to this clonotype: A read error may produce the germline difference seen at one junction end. This CDR3 reads CASSFRREGGTRELFF. As DNA, the CDR3 is TGTGCCAGCAGCTTTAGGCGGGAGGGTGGCACCCGGGAGCTGTTTTTT. The chain joins TRBV7-8 to TRBJ2-2; 9 nucleotides agree with TRBD2. The CDR3 has 16 amino acids. Germline CDR1 and CDR2: SGHVS and FQNEAQ.

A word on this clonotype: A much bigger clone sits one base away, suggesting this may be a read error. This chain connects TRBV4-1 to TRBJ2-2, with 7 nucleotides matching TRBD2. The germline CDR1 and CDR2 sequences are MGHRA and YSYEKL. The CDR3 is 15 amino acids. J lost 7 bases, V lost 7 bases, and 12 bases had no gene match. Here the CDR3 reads CASNRVGSGGGELFF. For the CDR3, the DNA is TGCGCCAGCAACCGGGTGGGGTCGGGGGGCGGGGAGCTGTTTTTT.

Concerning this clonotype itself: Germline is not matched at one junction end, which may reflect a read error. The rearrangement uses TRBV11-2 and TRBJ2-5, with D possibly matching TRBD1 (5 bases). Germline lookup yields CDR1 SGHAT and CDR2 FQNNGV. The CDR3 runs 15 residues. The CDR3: CVSSLETVRDRTQYF. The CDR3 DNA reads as TGTGTCAGCAGCTTAGAAACCGTTCGTGACAGGACCCAGTACTTC.

The CDR3 DNA is TGCAGCGTTGAAGAACGCGTTCGAGGGGGAGGTACGCAGTATTTT. Its translation is CSVEERVRGGGTQYF. The gene calls are TRBV29-1 and TRBJ2-3; D tentatively fits TRBD1 or TRBD2 (6 bases each). The CDR3 loop spans 15 amino acids. V lost 0 bases and J lost 8, with 18 bases in between. The germline CDR1 and CDR2 sequences are SQVTM and ANQGSEA.

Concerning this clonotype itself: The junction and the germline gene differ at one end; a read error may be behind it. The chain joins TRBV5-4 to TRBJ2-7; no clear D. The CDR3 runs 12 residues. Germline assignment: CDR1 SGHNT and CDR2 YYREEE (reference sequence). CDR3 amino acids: CVSSANSYKQYF. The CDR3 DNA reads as TGTGTCAGCAGCGCGAACTCCTACAAGCAGTACTTC. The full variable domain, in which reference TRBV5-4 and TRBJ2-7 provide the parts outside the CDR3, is ETGVTQSPTHLIKTRGQQVTLRCSSQSGHNTVSWYQQALGQGPQFIFQYYREEENGRGNFPPRFSGLQFPNYSSELNVNALELDDSALYLCVSSANSYKQYFGPGTRLTVT.

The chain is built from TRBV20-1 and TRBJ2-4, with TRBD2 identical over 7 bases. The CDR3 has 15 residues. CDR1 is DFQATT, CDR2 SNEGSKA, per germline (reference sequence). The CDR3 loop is CNAETTGGAKNIQYF. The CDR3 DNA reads TGCAATGCCGAAACGACGGGGGGAGCCAAAAACATTCAGTACTTC.

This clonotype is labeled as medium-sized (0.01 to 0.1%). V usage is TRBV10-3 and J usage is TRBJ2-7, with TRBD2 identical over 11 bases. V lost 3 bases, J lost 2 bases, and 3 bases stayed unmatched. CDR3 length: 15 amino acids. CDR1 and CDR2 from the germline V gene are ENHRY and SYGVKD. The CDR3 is CAISEGTSGTYEQYF. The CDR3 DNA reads TGTGCCATCAGTGAAGGGACTAGCGGAACCTACGAGCAGTACTTC.

As DNA, the CDR3 is TGTGCCAGCAGCTCCCCAGGGATTGTGGGCGATACGCAGTATTTT. As protein: CASSSPGIVGDTQYF. The V and J genes are TRBV11-2 and TRBJ2-3; the D gene is possibly TRBD1 (5 bases). Germline CDR1 and CDR2: SGHAT and FQNNGV. The CDR3 has 15 amino acids. V lost 4 bases to trimming and J lost 6 bases, with 17 bases between them. Variable domain in full (rest from reference TRBV11-2 and TRBJ2-3): EAGVAQSPRYKIIEKRQSVAFWCNPISGHATLYWYQQILGQGPKLLIQFQNNGVVDDSQLPKDRFSAERLKGVDSTLKIQPAKLEDSAVYLCASSSPGIVGDTQYFGPGTRLTVL.

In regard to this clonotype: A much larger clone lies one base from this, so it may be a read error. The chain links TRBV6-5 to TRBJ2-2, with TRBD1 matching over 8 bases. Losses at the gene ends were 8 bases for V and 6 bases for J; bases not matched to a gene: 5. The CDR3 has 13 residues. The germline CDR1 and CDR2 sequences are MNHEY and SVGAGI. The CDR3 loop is CASGWDRPGELFF. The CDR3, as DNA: TGTGCCAGCGGTTGGGACAGGCCCGGGGAGCTGTTTTTT.

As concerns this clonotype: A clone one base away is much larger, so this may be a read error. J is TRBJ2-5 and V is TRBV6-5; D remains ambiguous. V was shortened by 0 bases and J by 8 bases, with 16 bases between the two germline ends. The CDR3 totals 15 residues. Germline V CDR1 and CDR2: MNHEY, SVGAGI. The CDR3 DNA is TGTGCCAGCAGTTACTCCCCCGGAGTTCGAGATACCCAGTACTTC. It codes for CASSYSPGVRDTQYF.

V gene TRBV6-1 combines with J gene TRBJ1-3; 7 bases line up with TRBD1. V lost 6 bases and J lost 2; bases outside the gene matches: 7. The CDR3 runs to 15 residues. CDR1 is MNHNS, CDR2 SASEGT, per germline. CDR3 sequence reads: CASRIGQEAGNTIYF. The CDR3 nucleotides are TGTGCCAGCAGAATCGGACAGGAGGCTGGAAACACCATATATTTT.

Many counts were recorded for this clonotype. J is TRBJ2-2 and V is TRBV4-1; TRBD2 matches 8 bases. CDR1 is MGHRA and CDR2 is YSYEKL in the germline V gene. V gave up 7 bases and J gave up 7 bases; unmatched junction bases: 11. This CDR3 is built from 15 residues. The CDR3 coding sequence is TGCGCCAGCAACCGGGGGGGGTCGGGGGGCGGGGAGCTGTTTTTT. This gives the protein CASNRGGSGGGELFF.

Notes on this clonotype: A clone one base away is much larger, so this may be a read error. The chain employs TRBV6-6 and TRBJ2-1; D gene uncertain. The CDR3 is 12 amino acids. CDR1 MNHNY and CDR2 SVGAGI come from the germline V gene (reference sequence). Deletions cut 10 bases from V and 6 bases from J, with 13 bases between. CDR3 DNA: TGTGCCACTTCGGGCAGAATCAATGAGCAGTTCTTC. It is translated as CATSGRINEQFF.

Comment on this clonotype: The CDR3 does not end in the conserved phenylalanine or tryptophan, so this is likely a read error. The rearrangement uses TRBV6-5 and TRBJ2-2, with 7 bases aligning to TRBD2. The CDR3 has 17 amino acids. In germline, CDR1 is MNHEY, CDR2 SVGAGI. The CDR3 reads CASSLLLPPREAGELFL. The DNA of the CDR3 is TGTGCCAGCAGTCTCCTCCTTCCGCCCCGGGAGGCCGGGGAACTGTTTCTT.

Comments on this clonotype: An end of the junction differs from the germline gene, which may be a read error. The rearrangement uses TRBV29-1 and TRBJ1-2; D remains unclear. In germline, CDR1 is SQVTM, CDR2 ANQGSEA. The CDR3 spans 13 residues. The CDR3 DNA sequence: TGCAGCGCCGTGTCCGGGGTGAAGTATGCCTACACCTTC. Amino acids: CSAVSGVKYAYTF.

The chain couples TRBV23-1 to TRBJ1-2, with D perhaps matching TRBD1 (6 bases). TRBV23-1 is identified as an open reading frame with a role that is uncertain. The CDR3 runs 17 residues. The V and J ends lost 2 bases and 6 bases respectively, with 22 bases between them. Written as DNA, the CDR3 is TGCGCCAGCAGTCAACCACCTGGGGCAGGGGACATAAATGGCTACACCTTC. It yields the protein CASSQPPGAGDINGYTF.

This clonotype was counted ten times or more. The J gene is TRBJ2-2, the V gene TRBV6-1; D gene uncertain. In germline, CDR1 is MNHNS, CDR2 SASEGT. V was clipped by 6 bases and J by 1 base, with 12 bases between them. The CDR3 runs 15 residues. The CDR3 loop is CASSPFTRNTGELFF. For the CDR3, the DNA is TGTGCCAGCAGCCCCTTTACAAGGAACACCGGGGAGCTGTTTTTT.

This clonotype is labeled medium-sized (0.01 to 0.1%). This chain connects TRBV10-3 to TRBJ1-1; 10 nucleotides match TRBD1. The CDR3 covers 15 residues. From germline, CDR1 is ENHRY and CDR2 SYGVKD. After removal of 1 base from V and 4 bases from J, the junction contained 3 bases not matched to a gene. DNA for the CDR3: TGTGCCATCAGTGAGTGGGACAGGGGCCCCACTGAAGCTTTCTTT. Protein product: CAISEWDRGPTEAFF.

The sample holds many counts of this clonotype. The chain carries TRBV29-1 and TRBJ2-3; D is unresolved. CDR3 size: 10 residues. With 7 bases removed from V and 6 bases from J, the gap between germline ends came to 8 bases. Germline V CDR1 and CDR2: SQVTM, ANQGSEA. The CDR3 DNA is TGCAGCGCGCGCTCGGATACGCAGTATTTT. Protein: CSARSDTQYF.

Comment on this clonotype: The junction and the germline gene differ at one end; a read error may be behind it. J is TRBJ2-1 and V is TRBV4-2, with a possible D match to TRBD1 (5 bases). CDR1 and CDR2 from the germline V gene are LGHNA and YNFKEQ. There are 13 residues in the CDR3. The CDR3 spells CAGSQGVCPHQFF. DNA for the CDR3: TGTGCCGGCAGCCAAGGGGTATGCCCCCATCAGTTCTTC.

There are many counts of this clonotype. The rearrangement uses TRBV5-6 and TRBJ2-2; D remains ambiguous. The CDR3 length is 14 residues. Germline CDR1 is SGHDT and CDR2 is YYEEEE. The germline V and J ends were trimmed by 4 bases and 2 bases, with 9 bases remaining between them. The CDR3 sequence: CASSGTRNTGELFF. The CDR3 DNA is TGTGCCAGCAGCGGTACAAGAAACACCGGGGAGCTGTTTTTT.

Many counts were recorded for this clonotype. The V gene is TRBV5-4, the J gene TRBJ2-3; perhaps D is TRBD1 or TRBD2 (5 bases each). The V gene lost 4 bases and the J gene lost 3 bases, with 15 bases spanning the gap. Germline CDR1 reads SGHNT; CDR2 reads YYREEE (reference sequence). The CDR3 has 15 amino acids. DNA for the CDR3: TGTGCCAGCAGCCGGGACGGGCTGGAGACAGATACGCAGTATTTT. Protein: CASSRDGLETDTQYF. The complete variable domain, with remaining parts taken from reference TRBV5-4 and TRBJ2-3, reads ETGVTQSPTHLIKTRGQQVTLRCSSQSGHNTVSWYQQALGQGPQFIFQYYREEENGRGNFPPRFSGLQFPNYSSELNVNALELDDSALYLCASSRDGLETDTQYFGPGTRLTVL.